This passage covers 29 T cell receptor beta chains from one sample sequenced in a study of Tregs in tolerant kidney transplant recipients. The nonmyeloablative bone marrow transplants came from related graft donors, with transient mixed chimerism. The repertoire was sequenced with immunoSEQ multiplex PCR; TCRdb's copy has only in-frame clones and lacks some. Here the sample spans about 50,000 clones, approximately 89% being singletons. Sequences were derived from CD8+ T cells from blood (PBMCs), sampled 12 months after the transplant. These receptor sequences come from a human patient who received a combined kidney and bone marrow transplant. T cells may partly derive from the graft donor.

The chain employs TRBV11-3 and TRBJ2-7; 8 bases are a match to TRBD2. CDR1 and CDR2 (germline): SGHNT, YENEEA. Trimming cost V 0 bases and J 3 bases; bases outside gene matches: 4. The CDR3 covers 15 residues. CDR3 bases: TGTGCCAGCAGCTTAGAAAGCGGGAGAGACTACGAGCAGTACTTC. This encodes CASSLESGRDYEQYF. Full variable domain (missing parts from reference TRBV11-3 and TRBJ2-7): EAGVVQSPRYKIIEKKQPVAFWCNPISGHNTLYWYLQNLGQGPELLIRYENEEAVDDSQLPKDRFSAERLKGVDSTLKIQPAELGDSAVYLCASSLESGRDYEQYFGPGTRLTVT.

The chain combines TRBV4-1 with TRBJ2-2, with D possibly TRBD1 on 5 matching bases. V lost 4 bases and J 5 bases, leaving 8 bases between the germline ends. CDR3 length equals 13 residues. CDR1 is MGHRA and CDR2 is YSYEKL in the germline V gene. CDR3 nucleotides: TGCGCCAGCAGCCCGACAGCTACCGGGGAGCTGTTTTTT. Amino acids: CASSPTATGELFF.

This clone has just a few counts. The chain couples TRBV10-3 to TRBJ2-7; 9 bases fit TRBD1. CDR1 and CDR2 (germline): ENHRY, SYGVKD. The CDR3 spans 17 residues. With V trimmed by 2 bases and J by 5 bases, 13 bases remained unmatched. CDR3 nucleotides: TGTGCCATCAGTGAGCCCGCGAAGGTGGACAGGGGAGACGAGCAGTACTTC. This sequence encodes CAISEPAKVDRGDEQYF.

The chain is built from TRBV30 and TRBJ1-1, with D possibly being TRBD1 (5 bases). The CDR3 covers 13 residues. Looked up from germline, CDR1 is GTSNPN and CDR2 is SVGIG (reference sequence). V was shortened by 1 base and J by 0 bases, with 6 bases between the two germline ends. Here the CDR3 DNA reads TGTGCCTGGAGTGGACAGATGAACACTGAAGCTTTCTTT. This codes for CAWSGQMNTEAFF.

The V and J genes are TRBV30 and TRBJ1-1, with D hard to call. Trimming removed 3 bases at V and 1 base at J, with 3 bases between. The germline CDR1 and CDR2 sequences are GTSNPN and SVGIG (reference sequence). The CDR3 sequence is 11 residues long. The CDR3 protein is CAWSRNTEAFF. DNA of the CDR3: TGTGCCTGGAGCCGGAACACTGAAGCTTTCTTT.

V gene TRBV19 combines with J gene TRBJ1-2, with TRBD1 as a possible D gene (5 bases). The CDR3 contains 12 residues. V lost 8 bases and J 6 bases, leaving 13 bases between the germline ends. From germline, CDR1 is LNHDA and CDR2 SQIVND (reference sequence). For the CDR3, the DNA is TGTGCCAGTTTCCTCGGGGGGAATGGCTACACCTTC. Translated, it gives CASFLGGNGYTF.

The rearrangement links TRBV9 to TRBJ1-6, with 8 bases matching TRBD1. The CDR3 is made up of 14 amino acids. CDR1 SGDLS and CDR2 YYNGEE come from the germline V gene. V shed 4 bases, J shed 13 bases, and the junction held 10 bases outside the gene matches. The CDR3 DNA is TGTGCCAGCAGCCCGGGGGACAGGATTCTCCCCCTCCACTTT. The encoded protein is CASSPGDRILPLHF.

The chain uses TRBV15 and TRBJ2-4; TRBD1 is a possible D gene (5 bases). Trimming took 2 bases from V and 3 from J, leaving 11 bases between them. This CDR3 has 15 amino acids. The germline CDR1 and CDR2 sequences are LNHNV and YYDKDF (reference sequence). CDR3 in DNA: TGTGCCACCAGCAGACCCCAGGGTGGCAAAAACATTCAGTACTTC. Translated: CATSRPQGGKNIQYF.

DNA of the CDR3: TGTGCCAGCAGTCCGAGACAGGGAGGAGGGCCCCAAGAGACCCAGTACTTC. Protein sequence: CASSPRQGGGPQETQYF. V and J are TRBV27 and TRBJ2-5; tentatively, D is TRBD1 (7 bases). Germline CDR1 MNHEY, CDR2 SMNVEV (reference sequence). V was clipped by 5 bases and J by 1 base, with 20 bases between them. The CDR3 totals 17 residues.

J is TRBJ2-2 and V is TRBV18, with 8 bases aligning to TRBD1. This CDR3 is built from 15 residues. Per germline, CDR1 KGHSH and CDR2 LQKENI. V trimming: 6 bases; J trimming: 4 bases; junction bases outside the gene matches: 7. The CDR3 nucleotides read TGTGCCAGCTCTGGAGACAGGGGTAGCACCGGGGAGCTGTTTTTT. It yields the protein CASSGDRGSTGELFF.

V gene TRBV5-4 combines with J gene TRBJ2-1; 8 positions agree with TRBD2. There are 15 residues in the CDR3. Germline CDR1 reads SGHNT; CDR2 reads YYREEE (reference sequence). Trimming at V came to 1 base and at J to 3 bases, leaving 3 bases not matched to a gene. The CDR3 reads CASSLTGTSYNEQFF. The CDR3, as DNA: TGTGCCAGCAGCTTGACCGGGACTAGCTACAATGAGCAGTTCTTC. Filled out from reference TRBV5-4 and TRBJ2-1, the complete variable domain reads ETGVTQSPTHLIKTRGQQVTLRCSSQSGHNTVSWYQQALGQGPQFIFQYYREEENGRGNFPPRFSGLQFPNYSSELNVNALELDDSALYLCASSLTGTSYNEQFFGPGTRLTVL.

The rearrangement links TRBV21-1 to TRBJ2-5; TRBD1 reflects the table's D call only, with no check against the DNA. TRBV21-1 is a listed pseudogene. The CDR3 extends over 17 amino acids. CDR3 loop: CASNTELQGSLPETQYF. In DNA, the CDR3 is TGTGCCAGCAACACCGAGCTACAGGGGTCTTTACCAGAGACCCAGTACTTC.

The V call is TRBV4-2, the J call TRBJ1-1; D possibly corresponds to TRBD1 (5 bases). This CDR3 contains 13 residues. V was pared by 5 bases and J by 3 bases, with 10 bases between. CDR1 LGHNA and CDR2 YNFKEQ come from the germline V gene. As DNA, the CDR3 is TGTGCCAGCAGCGTAGGAGGGGACACTGAAGCTTTCTTT. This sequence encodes CASSVGGDTEAFF.

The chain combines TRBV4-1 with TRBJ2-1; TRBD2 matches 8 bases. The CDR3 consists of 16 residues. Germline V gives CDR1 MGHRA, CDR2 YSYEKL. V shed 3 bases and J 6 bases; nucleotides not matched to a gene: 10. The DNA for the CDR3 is TGCGCCAGCAGCCAGCTCATAGCGGGGTTCCTCAATGAGCAGTTCTTC. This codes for CASSQLIAGFLNEQFF.

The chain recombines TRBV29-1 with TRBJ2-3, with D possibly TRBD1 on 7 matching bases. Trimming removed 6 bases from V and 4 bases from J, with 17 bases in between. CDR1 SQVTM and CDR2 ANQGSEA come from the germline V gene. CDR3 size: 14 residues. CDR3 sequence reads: CSVPDREAPDTQYF. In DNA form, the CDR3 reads TGCAGCGTCCCCGACAGGGAGGCCCCAGATACGCAGTATTTT.

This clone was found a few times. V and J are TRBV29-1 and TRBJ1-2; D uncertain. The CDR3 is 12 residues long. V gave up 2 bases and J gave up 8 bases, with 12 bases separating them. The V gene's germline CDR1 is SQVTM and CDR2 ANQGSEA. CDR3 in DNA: TGCAGCGTTGAATTGCAGGTTTGGGGCTACACCTTC. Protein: CSVELQVWGYTF.

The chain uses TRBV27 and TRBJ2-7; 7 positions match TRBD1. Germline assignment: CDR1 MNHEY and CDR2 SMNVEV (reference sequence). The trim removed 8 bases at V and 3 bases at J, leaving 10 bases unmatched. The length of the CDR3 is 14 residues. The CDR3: CASASGDRNYEQYF. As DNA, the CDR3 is TGTGCCAGCGCCTCTGGGGACAGAAACTACGAGCAGTACTTC.

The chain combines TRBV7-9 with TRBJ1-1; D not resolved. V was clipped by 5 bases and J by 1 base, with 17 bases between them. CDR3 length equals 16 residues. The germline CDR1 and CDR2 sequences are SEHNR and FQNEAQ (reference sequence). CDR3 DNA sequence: TGTGCCAGCAGCCCCACAGCCTTTGAGGGGAACACTGAAGCTTTCTTT. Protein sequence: CASSPTAFEGNTEAFF.

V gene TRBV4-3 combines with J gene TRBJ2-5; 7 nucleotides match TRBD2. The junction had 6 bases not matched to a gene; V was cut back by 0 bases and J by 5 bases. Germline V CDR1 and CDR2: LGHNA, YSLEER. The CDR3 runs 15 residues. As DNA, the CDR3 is TGCGCCAGCAGCCAAGATCGAGTCGGGGGGGAGACCCAGTACTTC. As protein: CASSQDRVGGETQYF.

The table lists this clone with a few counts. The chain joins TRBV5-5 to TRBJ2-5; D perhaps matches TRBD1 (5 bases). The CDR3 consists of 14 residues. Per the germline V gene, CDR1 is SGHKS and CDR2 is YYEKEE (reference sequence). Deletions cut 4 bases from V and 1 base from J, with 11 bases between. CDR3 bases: TGTGCCAGCAGCCCGACAGAACCCCAAGAGACCCAGTACTTC. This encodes CASSPTEPQETQYF.

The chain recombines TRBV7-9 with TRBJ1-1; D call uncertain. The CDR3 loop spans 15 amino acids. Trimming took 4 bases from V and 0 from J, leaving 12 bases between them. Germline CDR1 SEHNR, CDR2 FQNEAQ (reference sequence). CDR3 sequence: CASSSTQVMNTEAFF. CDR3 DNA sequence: TGTGCCAGCAGCTCGACCCAGGTAATGAACACTGAAGCTTTCTTT.

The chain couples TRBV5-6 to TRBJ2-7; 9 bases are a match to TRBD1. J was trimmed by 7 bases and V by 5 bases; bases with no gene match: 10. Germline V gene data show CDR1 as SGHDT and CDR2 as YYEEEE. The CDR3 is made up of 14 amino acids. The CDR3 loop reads CASSSGTGLWEQYF. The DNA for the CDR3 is TGTGCCAGCAGTTCCGGGACAGGGTTGTGGGAGCAGTACTTC. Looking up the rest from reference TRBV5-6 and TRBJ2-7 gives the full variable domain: DAGVTQSPTHLIKTRGQQVTLRCSPKSGHDTVSWYQQALGQGPQFIFQYYEEEERQRGNFPDRFSGHQFPNYSSELNVNALLLGDSALYLCASSSGTGLWEQYFGPGTRLTVT.

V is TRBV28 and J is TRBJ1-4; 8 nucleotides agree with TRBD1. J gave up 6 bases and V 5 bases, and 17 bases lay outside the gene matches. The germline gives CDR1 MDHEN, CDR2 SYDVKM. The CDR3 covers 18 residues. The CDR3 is CASSGLGTGGRYDEKLFF. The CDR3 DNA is TGTGCCAGCAGTGGACTTGGGACAGGTGGTCGGTATGATGAAAAACTGTTTTTT.

CDR3 residues: CASSLDRGRVGEQFF. The CDR3 region has the DNA TGTGCCAGCAGCTTAGATCGCGGGAGGGTGGGTGAGCAGTTCTTC. This chain joins TRBV11-2 and TRBJ2-1; 9 nucleotides line up with TRBD2. The CDR3 has 15 residues. The V gene end was trimmed by 0 bases and the J gene end by 9 bases; junction bases not matched to a gene: 6. Germline lookup yields CDR1 SGHAT and CDR2 FQNNGV.

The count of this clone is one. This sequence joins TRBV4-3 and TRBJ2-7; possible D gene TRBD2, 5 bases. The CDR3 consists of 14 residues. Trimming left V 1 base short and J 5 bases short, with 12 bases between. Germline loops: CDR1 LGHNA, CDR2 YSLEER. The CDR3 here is CASSQGLGVHEQYF. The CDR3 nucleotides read TGCGCCAGCAGCCAAGGTCTCGGGGTCCACGAGCAGTACTTC.

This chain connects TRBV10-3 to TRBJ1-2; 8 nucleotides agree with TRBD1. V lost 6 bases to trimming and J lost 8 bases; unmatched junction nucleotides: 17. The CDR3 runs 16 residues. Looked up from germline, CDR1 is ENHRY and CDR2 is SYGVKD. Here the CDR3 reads CAIRNLGTGDTGGYTF. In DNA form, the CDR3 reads TGTGCCATCAGAAACCTCGGGACAGGAGATACGGGGGGCTACACCTTC.

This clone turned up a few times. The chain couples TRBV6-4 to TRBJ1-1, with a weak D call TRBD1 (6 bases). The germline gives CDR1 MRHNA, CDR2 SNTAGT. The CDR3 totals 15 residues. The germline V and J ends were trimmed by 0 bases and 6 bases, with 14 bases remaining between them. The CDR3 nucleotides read TGTGCCAGCAGTGACTCTACAGGGAGCTTCGCTGAAGCTTTCTTT. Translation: CASSDSTGSFAEAFF.

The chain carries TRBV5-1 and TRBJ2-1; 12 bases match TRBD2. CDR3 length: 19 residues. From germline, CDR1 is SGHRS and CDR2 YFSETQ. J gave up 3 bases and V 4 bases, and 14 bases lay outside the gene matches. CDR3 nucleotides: TGCGCCAGCAGCCCCTTAATGCTAGCGGGAGGGCCTAACTACAATGAGCAGTTCTTC. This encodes CASSPLMLAGGPNYNEQFF.

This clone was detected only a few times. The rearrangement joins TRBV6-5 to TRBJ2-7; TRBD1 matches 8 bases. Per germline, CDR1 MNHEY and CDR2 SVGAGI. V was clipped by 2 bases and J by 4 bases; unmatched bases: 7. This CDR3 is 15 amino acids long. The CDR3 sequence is CASSYRTGILYEQYF. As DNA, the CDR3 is TGTGCCAGCAGTTACCGGACAGGGATATTGTACGAGCAGTACTTC.